Sequencing of this T cell receptor (beta chain) was carried out in a study of Ad26.COV2.S vaccination and SARS-CoV-2 variants. Study-wide context: Administration of Ad26.COV2.S was intramuscular, either once or twice 56 days apart.

Concerning this clone itself: What it binds is unknown.

Treatment noted: around 19 received Ad26.COV2.S at low or high dose, single or two shots; roughly five received placebo; per-sample allocation not given. Samples analyzed were those drawn on day 63 after the first vaccine or placebo injection. The CDR3 runs to 15 residues. Germline V gene sequence: CDR1 SGDLS, CDR2 YYNGEE. After removal of 0 bases from V and 4 bases from J, the junction contained 4 bases not matched to a gene. Notes on the study in general: Considerable breadth of spike-specific CD8+ and CD4+ T cell responses has reportedly been documented following vaccination. Total T cell responses were possibly underestimated by TCR breadth and depth analyses. Placebo recipients and vaccine recipients were similar in non-spike TCR breadth.

Method: immunoSEQ multiplex PCR; TCRdb's copy keeps in-frame clones and lacks some. Of about 480,000 clones listed, around 85% are singletons. The source material was peripheral blood, sampled in a trial of Ad26.COV2.S vaccine versus placebo. The origin of this receptor is a person aged 18-65 years who received the Ad26.COV2.S COVID-19 vaccine or a placebo. This rearrangement joins TRBV9 to TRBJ2-1; the match to TRBD1 covers 7 bases. The CDR3 nucleotides read TGTGCCAGCAGCGTAGAGGGGGCCCCTTACAATGAGCAGTTCTTC. It encodes CASSVEGAPYNEQFF.